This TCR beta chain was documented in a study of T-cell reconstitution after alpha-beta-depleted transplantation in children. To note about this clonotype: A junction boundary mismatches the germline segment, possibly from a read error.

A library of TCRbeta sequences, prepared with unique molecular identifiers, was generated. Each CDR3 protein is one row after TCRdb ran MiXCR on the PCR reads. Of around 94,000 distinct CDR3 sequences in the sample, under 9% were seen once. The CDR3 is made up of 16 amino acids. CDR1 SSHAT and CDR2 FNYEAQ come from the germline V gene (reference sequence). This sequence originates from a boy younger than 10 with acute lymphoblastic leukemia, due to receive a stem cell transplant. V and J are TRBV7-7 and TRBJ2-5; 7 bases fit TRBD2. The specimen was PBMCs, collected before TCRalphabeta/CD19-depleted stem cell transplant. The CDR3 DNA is TGTGCTAGCAGCTTAGGTCTAGCGGTTGGGCAAGAGACCCAGTACTTC. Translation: CASSLGLAVGQETQYF.